This passage covers 4 T cell receptor beta chains from one sample sequenced in a study of blood T cells in healthy people across ages. Sample-barcoded 5' priming and a J-beta primer mix drove a second PCR of roughly 6 to 12 cycles. TCRdb redid the calling of the 5' RACE reads with MiXCR, one entry per CDR3 protein. The repertoire holds 1.5 million or so distinct CDR3 sequences, 35% to 45% seen once, with under 8% in the top ten. Material: blood. These receptors were obtained from a woman between 18 and 29 years old in good health.

This rearrangement joins TRBV15 to TRBJ1-1; possible D gene TRBD1, 5 bases. The CDR3 has 15 amino acids. Germline V lookup: CDR1 LNHNV, CDR2 YYDKDF (reference sequence). The V gene lost 0 bases and the J gene lost 0 bases, with 8 bases spanning the gap. The CDR3 DNA sequence: TGTGCCACCAGCAGAGAGACAGCTATGAACACTGAAGCTTTCTTT. This gives the protein CATSRETAMNTEAFF.

A few counts support this clonotype. The chain links TRBV14 to TRBJ1-4, with D perhaps matching TRBD1 (5 bases). The V end lost 1 base, the J end lost 7 bases, and 13 bases lay between the germline ends. The length of the CDR3 is 15 residues. Germline CDR1 reads SGHDN; CDR2 reads FVKESK. The CDR3 region has the DNA TGTGCCAGCAGCCAAGCAGGGTCTGGGATTGAAAAACTGTTTTTT. As protein: CASSQAGSGIEKLFF.

The J gene is TRBJ2-7, the V gene TRBV20-1; 9 positions match TRBD1. The CDR3 totals 14 residues. The germline V gene has CDR1 DFQATT and CDR2 SNEGSKA (reference sequence). J gave up 3 bases and V 3 bases, and 6 bases lay outside the gene matches. Here the CDR3 reads CSARGADRGYEQYF. Written as DNA, the CDR3 is TGCAGTGCTAGGGGTGCGGACAGGGGCTACGAGCAGTACTTC.

This sequence joins TRBV6-2 or TRBV6-3 and TRBJ1-5; D perhaps matches TRBD1 (5 bases). The V gene lost 4 bases and the J gene lost 4 bases, with 11 bases spanning the gap. CDR1 is MNHEY, CDR2 SVGEGT, per germline. The CDR3 runs to 14 residues. The DNA for the CDR3 is TGTGCCAGCAGTTCGGCAGGGATAAATCAGCCCCAGCATTTT. Amino acids: CASSSAGINQPQHF.